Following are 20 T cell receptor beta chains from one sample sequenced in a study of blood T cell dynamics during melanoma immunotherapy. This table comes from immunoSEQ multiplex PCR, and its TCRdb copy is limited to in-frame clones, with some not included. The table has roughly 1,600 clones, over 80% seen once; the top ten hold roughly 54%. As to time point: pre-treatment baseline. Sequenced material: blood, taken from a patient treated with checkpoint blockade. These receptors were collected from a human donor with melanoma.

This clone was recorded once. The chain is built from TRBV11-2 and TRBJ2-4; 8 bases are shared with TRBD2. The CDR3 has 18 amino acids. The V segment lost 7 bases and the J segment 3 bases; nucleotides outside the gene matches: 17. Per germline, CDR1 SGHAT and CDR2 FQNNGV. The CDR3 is CASTSVPILAGGKNIQYF. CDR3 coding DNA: TGTGCCAGCACCTCGGTCCCAATTTTGGCGGGGGGCAAAAACATTCAGTACTTC.

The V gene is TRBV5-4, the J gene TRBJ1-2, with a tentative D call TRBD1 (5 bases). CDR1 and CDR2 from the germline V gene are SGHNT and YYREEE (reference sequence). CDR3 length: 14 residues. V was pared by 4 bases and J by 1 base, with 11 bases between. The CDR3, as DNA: TGTGCCAGCAGCCGAGGGACGGGTAACTATGGCTACACCTTC. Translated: CASSRGTGNYGYTF.

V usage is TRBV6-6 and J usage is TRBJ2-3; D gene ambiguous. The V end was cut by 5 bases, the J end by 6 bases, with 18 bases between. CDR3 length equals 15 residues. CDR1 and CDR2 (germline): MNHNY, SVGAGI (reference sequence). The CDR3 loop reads CASSIQRMGWDTQYF. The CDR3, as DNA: TGTGCCAGCAGTATACAAAGGATGGGATGGGATACGCAGTATTTT.

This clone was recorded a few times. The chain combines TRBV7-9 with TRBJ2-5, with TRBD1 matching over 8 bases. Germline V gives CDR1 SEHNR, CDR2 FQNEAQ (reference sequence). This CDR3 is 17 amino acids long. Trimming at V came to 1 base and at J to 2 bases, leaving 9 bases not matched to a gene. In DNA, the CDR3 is TGTGCCAGCAGCTTAGGAGGGGGCAGGGGGCGGCAAGAGACCCAGTACTTC. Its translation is CASSLGGGRGRQETQYF.

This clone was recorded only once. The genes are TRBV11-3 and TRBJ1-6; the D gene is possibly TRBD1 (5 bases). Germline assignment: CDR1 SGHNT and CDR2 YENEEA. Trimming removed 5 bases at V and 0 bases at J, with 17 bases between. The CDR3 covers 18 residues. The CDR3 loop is CASSQDERGGSYNSPLHF. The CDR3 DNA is TGTGCCAGCAGCCAGGACGAGCGGGGGGGCTCCTATAATTCACCCCTCCACTTT.

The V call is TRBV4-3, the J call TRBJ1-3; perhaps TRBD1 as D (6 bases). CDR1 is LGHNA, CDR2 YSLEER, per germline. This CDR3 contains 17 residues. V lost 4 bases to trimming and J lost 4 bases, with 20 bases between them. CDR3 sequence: CASSLQPGGAEGNTIYF. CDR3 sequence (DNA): TGCGCCAGCAGCCTTCAACCGGGGGGGGCGGAAGGAAACACCATATATTTT.

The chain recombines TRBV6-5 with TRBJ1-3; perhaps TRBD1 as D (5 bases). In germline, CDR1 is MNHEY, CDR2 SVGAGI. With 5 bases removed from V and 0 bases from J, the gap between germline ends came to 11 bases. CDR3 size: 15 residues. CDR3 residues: CASSTGLPSGNTIYF. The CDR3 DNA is TGTGCCAGCAGTACGGGGCTACCCTCTGGAAACACCATATATTTT.

CDR3 nucleotide sequence: TGTGCCAGCAGTGAAAGACCAAAACGGGGCTATGGCTACACCTTC. This sequence encodes CASSERPKRGYGYTF. The rearrangement uses TRBV6-1 and TRBJ1-2; D unresolved. In germline, CDR1 is MNHNS, CDR2 SASEGT. Trimming removed 2 bases at V and 4 bases at J, with 14 bases between. The CDR3 spans 15 residues.

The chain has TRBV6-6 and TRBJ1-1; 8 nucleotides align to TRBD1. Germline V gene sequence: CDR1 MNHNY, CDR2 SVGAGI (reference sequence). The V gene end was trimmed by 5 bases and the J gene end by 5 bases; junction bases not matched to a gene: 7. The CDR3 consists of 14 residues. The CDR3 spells CASSPTGGRTEAFF. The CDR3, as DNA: TGTGCCAGCAGTCCCACAGGGGGTAGGACTGAAGCTTTCTTT.

The CDR3 coding sequence is TGTGCCTGGAGTGGGACAGGGACAGGAGGGCCCCAGCATTTT. Amino acids: CAWSGTGTGGPQHF. The chain uses TRBV30 and TRBJ1-5, with 8 positions matching TRBD1. In germline, CDR1 is GTSNPN, CDR2 SVGIG (reference sequence). This CDR3 contains 14 residues. Germline trimming cut 1 base from V and 9 bases from J; bases unmatched to any gene: 8.

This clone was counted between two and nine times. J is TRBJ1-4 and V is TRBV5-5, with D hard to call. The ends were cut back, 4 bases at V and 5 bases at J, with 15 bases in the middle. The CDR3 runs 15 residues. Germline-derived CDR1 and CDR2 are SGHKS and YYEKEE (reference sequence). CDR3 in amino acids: CASSRFPAPNEKLFF. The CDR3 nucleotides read TGTGCCAGCAGCAGGTTCCCCGCTCCAAATGAAAAACTGTTTTTT.

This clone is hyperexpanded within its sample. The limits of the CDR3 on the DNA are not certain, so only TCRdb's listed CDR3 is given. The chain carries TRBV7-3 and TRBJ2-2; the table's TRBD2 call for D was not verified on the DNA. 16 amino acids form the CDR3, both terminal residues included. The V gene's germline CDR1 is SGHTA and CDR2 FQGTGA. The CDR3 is CASSFSGSLRAGELFF.

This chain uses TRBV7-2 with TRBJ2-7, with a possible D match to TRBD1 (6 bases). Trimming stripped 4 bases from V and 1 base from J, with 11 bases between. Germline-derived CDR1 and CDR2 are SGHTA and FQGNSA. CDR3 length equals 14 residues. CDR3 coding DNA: TGTGCCAGCAGCTCAGGACAGAGTTCCTACGAGCAGTACTTC. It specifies CASSSGQSSYEQYF.

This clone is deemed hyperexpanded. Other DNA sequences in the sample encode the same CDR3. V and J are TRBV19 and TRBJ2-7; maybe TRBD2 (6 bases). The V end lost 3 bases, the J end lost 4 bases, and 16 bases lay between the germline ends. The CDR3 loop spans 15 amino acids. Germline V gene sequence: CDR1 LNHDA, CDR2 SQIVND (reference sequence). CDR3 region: CASSITSGVGYEQYF. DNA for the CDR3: TGTGCCAGTAGTATCACCTCGGGGGTCGGATACGAGCAGTACTTC.

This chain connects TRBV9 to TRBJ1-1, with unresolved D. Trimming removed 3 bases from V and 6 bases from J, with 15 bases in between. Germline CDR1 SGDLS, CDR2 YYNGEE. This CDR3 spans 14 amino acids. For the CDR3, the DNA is TGTGCCAGCAGCGCCCGGTCCCATGGAGCTGAAGCTTTCTTT. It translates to CASSARSHGAEAFF.

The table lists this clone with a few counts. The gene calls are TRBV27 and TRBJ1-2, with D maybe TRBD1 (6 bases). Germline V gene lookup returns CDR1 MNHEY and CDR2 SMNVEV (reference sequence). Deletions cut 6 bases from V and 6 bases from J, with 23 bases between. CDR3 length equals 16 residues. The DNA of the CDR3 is TGTGCCAGCAGATTACAGGGATCCAACGGTCTAAATGGCTACACCTTC. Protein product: CASRLQGSNGLNGYTF.

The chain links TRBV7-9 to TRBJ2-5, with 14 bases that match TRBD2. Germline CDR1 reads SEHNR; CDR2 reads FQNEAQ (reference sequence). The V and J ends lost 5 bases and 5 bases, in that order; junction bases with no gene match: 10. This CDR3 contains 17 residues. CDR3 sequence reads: CASSVTSGGAVSETQYF. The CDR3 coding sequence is TGTGCCAGCAGCGTGACTAGCGGGGGGGCCGTCAGTGAGACCCAGTACTTC.

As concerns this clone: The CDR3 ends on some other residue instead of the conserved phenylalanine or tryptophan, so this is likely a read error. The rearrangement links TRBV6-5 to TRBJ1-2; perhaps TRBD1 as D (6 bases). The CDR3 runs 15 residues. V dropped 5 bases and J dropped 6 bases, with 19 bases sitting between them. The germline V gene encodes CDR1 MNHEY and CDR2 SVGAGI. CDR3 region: CASSRRKAGVNGYTL. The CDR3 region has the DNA TGTGCCAGCAGTCGACGGAAAGCAGGGGTGAATGGCTACACCCTC.

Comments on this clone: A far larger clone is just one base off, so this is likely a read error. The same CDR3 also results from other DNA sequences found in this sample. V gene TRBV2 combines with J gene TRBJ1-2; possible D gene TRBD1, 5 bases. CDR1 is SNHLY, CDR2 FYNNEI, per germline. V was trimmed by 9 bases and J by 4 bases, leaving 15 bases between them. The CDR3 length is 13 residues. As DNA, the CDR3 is TGTGCCAGATCTGGGGAGGGGCTCTATGGCTACACCTTC. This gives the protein CARSGEGLYGYTF.

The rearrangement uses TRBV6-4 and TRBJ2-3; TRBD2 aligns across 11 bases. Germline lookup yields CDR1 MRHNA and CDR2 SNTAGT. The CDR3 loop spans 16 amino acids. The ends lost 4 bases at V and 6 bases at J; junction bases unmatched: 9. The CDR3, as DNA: TGTGCCAGCAGTGCCCTAGCGGGGGGCGCACTGGATACGCAGTATTTT. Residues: CASSALAGGALDTQYF.